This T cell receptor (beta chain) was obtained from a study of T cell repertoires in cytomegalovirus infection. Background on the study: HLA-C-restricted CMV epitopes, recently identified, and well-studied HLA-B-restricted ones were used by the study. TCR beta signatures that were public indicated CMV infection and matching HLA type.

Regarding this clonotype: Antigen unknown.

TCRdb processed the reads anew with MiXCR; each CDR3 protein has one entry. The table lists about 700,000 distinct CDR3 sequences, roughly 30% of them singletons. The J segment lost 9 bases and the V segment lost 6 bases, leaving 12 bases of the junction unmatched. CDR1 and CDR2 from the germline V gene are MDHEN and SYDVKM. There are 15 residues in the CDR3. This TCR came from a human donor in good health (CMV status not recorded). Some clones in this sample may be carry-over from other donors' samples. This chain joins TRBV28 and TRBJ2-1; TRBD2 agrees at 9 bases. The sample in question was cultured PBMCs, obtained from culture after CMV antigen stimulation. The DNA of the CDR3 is TGTGCCAGCAGAAGACCGGGACTAGCAGGGGGTGAGCAGTTCTTC. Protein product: CASRRPGLAGGEQFF.